This T cell receptor (beta chain) emerged from a study of T-cell memory formation after mild COVID-19. Researchers used 5'RACE with constant-segment primers to make TCR alpha and TCR beta cDNA libraries that carry sample barcodes and UMIs. TCRdb re-analysed the 5' RACE reads in MiXCR, keeping a single row per CDR3 protein. The sample includes roughly 200,000 distinct CDR3 sequences, more than 15% of them seen just once. This clonotype was recorded at least ten times. Trimming cost V 6 bases and J 1 base, with 16 bases left between them. Germline CDR1 and CDR2: DFQATT and SNEGSKA (reference sequence). The CDR3 consists of 14 residues.

The origin of this receptor is an adult woman who had mild COVID-19 (a few samples of this study predate the infection). Cell type and time point are not known. This sequence joins TRBV20-1 and TRBJ2-7; D gene uncertain. Sequencing was carried out using PBMCs or a T cell subset sorted from them (not recorded which). The chain's CDR3 is CSALDRRTSYEQYF. CDR3 bases: TGCAGTGCCTTAGACCGCCGCACGTCCTACGAGCAGTACTTC.